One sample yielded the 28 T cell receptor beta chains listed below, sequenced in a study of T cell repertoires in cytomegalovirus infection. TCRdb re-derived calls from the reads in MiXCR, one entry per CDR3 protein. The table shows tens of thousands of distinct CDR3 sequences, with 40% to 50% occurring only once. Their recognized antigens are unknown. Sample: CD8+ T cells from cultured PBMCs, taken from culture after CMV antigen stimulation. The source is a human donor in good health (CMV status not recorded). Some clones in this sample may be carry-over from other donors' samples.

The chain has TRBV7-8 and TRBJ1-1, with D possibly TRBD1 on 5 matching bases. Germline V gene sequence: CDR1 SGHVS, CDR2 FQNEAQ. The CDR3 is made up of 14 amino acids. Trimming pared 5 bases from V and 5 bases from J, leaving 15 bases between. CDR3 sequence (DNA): TGTGCCAGCAGCCAGGGCCTCGGGCCGACTGAAGCTTTCTTT. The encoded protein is CASSQGLGPTEAFF.

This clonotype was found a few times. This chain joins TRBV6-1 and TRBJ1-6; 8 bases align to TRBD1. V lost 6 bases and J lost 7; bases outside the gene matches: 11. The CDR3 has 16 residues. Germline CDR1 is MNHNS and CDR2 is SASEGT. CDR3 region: CASSPDRVALNSPLHF. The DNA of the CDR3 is TGTGCCAGCAGCCCGGACAGGGTGGCCCTAAATTCACCCCTCCACTTT.

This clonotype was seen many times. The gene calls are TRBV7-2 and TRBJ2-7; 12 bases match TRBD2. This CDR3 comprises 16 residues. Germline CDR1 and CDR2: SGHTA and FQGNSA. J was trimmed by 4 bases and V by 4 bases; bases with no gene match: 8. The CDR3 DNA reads TGTGCCAGCAGCTCCCTCTGGACTAGCGGGGTGTACGAGCAGTACTTC. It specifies CASSSLWTSGVYEQYF.

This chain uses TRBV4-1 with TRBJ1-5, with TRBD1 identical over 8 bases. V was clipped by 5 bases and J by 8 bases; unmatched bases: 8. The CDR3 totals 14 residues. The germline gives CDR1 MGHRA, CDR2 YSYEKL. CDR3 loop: CASSSGQGGKPQHF. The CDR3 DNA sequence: TGCGCCAGCAGCAGCGGACAGGGAGGGAAGCCCCAGCATTTT.

The CDR3, as DNA: TGTGCCAGTAGTCCTTACACCGGCGAGGGCTATGGCTACACCTTC. Translation gives CASSPYTGEGYGYTF. The gene calls are TRBV19 and TRBJ1-2, with D unclear. Looked up from germline, CDR1 is LNHDA and CDR2 is SQIVND (reference sequence). The V and J ends lost 5 bases and 4 bases respectively, with 17 bases between them. The CDR3 has 15 amino acids.

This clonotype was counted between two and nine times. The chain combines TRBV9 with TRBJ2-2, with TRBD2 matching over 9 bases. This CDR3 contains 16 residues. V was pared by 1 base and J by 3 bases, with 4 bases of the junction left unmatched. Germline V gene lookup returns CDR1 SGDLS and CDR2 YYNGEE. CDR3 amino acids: CASSVMERGDTGELFF. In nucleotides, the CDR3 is TGTGCCAGCAGCGTAATGGAGCGGGGGGACACCGGGGAGCTGTTTTTT.

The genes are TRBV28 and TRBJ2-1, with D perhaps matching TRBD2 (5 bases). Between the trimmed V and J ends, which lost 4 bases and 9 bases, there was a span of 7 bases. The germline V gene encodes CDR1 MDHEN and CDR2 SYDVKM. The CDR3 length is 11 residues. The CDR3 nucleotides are TGTGCCAGCAGTTACCTAGCTGAGCAGTTCTTC. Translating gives CASSYLAEQFF.

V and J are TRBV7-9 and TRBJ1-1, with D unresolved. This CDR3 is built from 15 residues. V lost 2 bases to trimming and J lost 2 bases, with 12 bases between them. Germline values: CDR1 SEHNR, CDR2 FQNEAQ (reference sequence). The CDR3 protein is CASSLSWGGNTEAFF. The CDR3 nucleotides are TGTGCCAGCAGCTTAAGTTGGGGAGGCAACACTGAAGCTTTCTTT.

The CDR3 here is CASSFQRENTDTQYF. For the CDR3, the DNA is TGTGCCAGCAGTTTTCAGCGGGAGAACACAGATACGCAGTATTTT. The gene calls are TRBV28 and TRBJ2-3; 8 bases map to TRBD2. The CDR3 is 15 amino acids. Germline values: CDR1 MDHEN, CDR2 SYDVKM. J gave up 2 bases and V 3 bases, and 4 bases lay outside the gene matches.

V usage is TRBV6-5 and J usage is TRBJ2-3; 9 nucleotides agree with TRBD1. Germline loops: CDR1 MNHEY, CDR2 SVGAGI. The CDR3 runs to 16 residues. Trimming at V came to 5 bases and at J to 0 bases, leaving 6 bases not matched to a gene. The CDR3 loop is CASSQGQGESTDTQYF. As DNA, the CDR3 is TGTGCCAGCAGTCAGGGACAGGGTGAGAGCACAGATACGCAGTATTTT.

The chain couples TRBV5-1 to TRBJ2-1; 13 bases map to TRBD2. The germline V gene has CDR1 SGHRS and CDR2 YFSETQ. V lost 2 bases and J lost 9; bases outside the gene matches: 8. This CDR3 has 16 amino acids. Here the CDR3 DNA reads TGCGCCAGCAGCTTAAACAGGGGGACTAGCGGGATTGAGCAGTTCTTC. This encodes CASSLNRGTSGIEQFF.

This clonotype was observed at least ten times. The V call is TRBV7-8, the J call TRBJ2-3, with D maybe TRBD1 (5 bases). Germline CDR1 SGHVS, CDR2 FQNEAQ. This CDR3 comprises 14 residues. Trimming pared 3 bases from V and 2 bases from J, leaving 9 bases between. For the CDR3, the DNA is TGTGCCAGCAGCTTTTGGGGCATCACAGATACGCAGTATTTT. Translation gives CASSFWGITDTQYF.

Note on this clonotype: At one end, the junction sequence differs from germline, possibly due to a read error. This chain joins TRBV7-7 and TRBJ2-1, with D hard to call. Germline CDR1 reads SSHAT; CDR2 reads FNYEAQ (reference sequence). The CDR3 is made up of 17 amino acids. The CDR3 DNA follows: TGTGCTAGCAGCTTACGAGGTCGGATCAGCTCCTACAATGAGCAGTTCTTC. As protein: CASSLRGRISSYNEQFF.

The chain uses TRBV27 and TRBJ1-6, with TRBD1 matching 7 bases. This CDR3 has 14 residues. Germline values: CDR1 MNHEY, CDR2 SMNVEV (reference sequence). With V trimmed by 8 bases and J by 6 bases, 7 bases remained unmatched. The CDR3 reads CASGHRGGNSPLHF. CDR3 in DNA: TGTGCCAGCGGGCACAGGGGTGGTAATTCACCCCTCCACTTT.

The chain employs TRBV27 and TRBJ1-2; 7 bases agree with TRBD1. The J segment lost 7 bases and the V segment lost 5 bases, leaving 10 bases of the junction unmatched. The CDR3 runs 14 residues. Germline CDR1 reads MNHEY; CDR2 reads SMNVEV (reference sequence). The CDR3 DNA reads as TGTGCCAGCAGTCCGCCAGGGGGTCGTGGTGGCTACACCTTC. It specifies CASSPPGGRGGYTF.

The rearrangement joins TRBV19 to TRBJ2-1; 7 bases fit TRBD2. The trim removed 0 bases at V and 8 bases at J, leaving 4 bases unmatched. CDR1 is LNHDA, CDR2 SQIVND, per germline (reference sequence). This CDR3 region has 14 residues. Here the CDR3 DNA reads TGTGCCAGTAGTATAGAGGCTAGCGGCTATGAGCAGTTCTTC. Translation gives CASSIEASGYEQFF.

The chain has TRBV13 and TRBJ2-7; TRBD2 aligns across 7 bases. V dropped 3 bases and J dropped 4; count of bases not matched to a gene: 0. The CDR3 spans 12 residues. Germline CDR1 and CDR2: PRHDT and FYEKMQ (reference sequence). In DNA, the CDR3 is TGTGCCAGCAGCTTCGGGAGGTACGAGCAGTACTTC. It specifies CASSFGRYEQYF.

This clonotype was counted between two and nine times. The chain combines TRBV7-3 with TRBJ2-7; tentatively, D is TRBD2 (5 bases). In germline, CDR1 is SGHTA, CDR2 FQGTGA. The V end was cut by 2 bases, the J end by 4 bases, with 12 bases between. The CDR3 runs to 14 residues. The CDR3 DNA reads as TGTGCCAGCAGCTTAGCCGCGGGTATGTACGAGCAGTACTTC. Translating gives CASSLAAGMYEQYF.

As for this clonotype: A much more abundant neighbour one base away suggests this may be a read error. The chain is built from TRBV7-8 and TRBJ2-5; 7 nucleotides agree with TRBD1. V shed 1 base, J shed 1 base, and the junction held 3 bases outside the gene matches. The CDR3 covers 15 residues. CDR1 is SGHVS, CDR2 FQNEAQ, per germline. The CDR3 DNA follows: TGTGCCAGCAGCTTAGACCGGGACAGCCAAGAGACCCAGTACTTC. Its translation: CASSLDRDSQETQYF.

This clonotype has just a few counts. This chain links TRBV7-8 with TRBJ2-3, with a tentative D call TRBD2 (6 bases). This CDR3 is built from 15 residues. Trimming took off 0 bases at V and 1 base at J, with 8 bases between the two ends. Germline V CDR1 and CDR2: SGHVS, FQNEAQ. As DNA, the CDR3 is TGTGCCAGCAGCTTAGCGTCTAGCGGCACAGATACGCAGTATTTT. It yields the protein CASSLASSGTDTQYF. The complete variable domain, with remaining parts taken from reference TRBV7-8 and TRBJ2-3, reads GAGVSQSPRYKVAKRGQDVALRCDPISGHVSLFWYQQALGQGPEFLTYFQNEAQLDKSGLPSDRFFAERPEGSVSTLKIQRTQQEDSAVYLCASSLASSGTDTQYFGPGTRLTVL.

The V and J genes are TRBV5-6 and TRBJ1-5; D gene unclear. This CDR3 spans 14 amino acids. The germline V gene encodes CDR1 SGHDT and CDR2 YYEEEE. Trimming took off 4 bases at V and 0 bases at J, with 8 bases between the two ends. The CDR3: CASSGSDSNQPQHF. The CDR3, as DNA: TGTGCCAGCAGCGGGTCCGATAGCAATCAGCCCCAGCATTTT.

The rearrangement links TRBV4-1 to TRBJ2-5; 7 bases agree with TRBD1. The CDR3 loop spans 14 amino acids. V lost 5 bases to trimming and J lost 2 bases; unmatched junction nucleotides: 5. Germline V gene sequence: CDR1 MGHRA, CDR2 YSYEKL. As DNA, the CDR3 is TGCGCCAGCAGCATACGGACAGGACAAGAGACCCAGTACTTC. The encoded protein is CASSIRTGQETQYF.

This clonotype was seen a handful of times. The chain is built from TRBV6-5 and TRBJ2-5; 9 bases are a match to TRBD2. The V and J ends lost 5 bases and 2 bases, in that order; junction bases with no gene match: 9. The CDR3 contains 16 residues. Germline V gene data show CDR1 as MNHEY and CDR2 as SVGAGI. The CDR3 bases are TGTGCCAGCAGTAACGGACTAGCGCACACTCAAGAGACCCAGTACTTC. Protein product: CASSNGLAHTQETQYF.

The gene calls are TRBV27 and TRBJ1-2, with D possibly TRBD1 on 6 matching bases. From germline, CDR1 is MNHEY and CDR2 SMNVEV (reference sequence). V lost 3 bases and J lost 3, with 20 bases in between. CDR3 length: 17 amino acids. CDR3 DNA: TGTGCCAGCAGTTTGGGCAGGGGTCGTGTTTTTCACTATGGCTACACCTTC. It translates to CASSLGRGRVFHYGYTF.

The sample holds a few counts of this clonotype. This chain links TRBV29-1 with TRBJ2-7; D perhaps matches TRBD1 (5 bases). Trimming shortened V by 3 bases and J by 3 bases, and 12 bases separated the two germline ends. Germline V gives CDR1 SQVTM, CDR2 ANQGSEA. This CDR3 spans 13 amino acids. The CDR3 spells CSVEGQVGYEQYF. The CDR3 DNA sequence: TGCAGCGTTGAGGGGCAGGTGGGCTACGAGCAGTACTTC.

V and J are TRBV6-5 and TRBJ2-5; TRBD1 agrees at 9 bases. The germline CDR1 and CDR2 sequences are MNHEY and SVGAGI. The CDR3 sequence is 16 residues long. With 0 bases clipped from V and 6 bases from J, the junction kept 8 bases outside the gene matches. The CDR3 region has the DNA TGTGCCAGCAGTTACTCGAAAGGACAGGGGTGGCAGACCCAGTACTTC. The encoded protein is CASSYSKGQGWQTQYF.

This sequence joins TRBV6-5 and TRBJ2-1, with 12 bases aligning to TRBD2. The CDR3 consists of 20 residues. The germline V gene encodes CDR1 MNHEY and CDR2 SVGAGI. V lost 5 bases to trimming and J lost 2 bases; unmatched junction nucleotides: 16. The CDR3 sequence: CASSLHRTSGAPSAYNEQFF. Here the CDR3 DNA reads TGTGCCAGCAGTCTGCACCGGACTAGCGGGGCCCCTTCCGCCTACAATGAGCAGTTCTTC.

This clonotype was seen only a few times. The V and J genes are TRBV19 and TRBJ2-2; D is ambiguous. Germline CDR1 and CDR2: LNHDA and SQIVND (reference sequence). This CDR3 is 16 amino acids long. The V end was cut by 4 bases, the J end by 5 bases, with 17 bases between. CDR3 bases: TGTGCCAGTAGTAGACAATTTCGCTCGGGTACCGGGGAGCTGTTTTTT. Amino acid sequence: CASSRQFRSGTGELFF.